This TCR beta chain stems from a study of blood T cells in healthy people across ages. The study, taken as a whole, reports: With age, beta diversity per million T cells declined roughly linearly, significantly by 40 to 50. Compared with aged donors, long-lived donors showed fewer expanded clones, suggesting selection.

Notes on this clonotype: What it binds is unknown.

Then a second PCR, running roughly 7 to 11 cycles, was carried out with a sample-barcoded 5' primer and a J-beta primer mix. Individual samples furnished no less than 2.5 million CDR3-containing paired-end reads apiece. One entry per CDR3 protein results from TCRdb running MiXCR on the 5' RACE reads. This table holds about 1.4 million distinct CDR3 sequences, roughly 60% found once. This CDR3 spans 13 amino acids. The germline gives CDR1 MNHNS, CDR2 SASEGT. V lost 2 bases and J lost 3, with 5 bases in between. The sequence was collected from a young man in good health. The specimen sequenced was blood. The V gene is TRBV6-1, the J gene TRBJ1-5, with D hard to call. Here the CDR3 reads CASSELLNQPQHF. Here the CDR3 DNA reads TGTGCCAGCAGTGAACTGCTCAATCAGCCCCAGCATTTT.